These T cell receptor beta chains were read from a single sample in a study of control samples from healthy donors and cancer patients. This table comes from immunoSEQ multiplex PCR, and its TCRdb copy is limited to in-frame clones, with some not included. The sample consists of about 82,000 clones, 87% of them appearing once. The sequenced sample was blood. These receptors were collected from a man aged 50 to 59 in good health. The CDR3 runs from the conserved cysteine through the conserved F or W. Fields, in order: CDR3 protein, V gene, D gene, J gene. The D gene is left open where the match is weak.

cdr3_aa: CASGLELGLAEGGDTQYF
v_call: TRBV5-6
d_call: TRBD2
j_call: TRBJ2-3

cdr3_aa: CASGGPGQPATNEKLFF
v_call: TRBV12-5
d_call: -
j_call: TRBJ1-4

cdr3_aa: CASSEQGQGKYF
v_call: TRBV7-2
d_call: TRBD1
j_call: TRBJ2-7

cdr3_aa: CASSPGTSGKINEQFF
v_call: TRBV11-2
d_call: TRBD2
j_call: TRBJ2-1

cdr3_aa: CASFQRGQADTQYF
v_call: TRBV5-4
d_call: TRBD1
j_call: TRBJ2-3

cdr3_aa: CASSPSRGLSSYNSPLHF
v_call: TRBV4-3
d_call: -
j_call: TRBJ1-6

cdr3_aa: CASSLGVMVQETQYF
v_call: TRBV5-1
d_call: -
j_call: TRBJ2-5

cdr3_aa: CSASETSGGETQYF
v_call: TRBV20-1
d_call: TRBD2
j_call: TRBJ2-5

cdr3_aa: CASTTILVLEVTDTQYF
v_call: TRBV7-9
d_call: -
j_call: TRBJ2-3

cdr3_aa: CASSFPTGIQDGYTF
v_call: TRBV19
d_call: -
j_call: TRBJ1-2

cdr3_aa: CASSLGRYQPQHF
v_call: TRBV12-3/TRBV12-4
d_call: -
j_call: TRBJ1-5

cdr3_aa: CAWTRDYYTGELFF
v_call: TRBV30
d_call: TRBD2
j_call: TRBJ2-2

cdr3_aa: CASSLMAGSNTEAFF
v_call: TRBV7-3
d_call: -
j_call: TRBJ1-1

cdr3_aa: CASSRTSGGAGETQYF
v_call: TRBV5-4
d_call: TRBD2
j_call: TRBJ2-5

cdr3_aa: CASSPPSTNYGYTF
v_call: TRBV18
d_call: -
j_call: TRBJ1-2

cdr3_aa: CASSLDSHNEQFF
v_call: TRBV9
d_call: -
j_call: TRBJ2-1

cdr3_aa: CASSIQGVSGGEQYF
v_call: TRBV18
d_call: -
j_call: TRBJ2-7

cdr3_aa: CASSLLGNPRETQYF
v_call: TRBV4-1
d_call: -
j_call: TRBJ2-5

cdr3_aa: CASSGAEGGRADTQYF
v_call: TRBV9
d_call: TRBD2
j_call: TRBJ2-3

cdr3_aa: CASSEGTTNYGYTF
v_call: TRBV6-4
d_call: -
j_call: TRBJ1-2

cdr3_aa: CASSYSSGASNQPQHF
v_call: TRBV6-6
d_call: -
j_call: TRBJ1-5

cdr3_aa: CASSPGLNQPQHF
v_call: TRBV18
d_call: -
j_call: TRBJ1-5

cdr3_aa: CASSYSSAQTAFF
v_call: TRBV6-2/TRBV6-3
d_call: -
j_call: TRBJ1-1

cdr3_aa: CASSQEGEWGEGPLHF
v_call: TRBV14
d_call: -
j_call: TRBJ1-6

cdr3_aa: CASSDPGQGAVRAFF
v_call: TRBV2
d_call: -
j_call: TRBJ1-1

cdr3_aa: CASSTVRDGEQFF
v_call: TRBV10-1
d_call: -
j_call: TRBJ2-1

cdr3_aa: CASSATKGTEAFF
v_call: TRBV19
d_call: -
j_call: TRBJ1-1

cdr3_aa: CASSFNIQETQYF
v_call: TRBV7-2
d_call: -
j_call: TRBJ2-5

cdr3_aa: CASSDSIQGWNSPLHF
v_call: TRBV25-1
d_call: -
j_call: TRBJ1-6

cdr3_aa: CASSEGETGTIDTQYF
v_call: TRBV9
d_call: -
j_call: TRBJ2-3

cdr3_aa: CASSFGASYEQYF
v_call: TRBV7-8
d_call: -
j_call: TRBJ2-7

cdr3_aa: CASSLLGQDSPLHF
v_call: TRBV27
d_call: -
j_call: TRBJ1-6

cdr3_aa: CASSPRLVTQETQYF
v_call: TRBV9
d_call: -
j_call: TRBJ2-5

cdr3_aa: CSVEGVGEKLFF
v_call: TRBV29-1
d_call: -
j_call: TRBJ1-4

cdr3_aa: CASSQNVGLNTEAFF
v_call: TRBV2
d_call: -
j_call: TRBJ1-1

cdr3_aa: CASSSMTGSGNTIYF
v_call: TRBV6-6
d_call: -
j_call: TRBJ1-3

cdr3_aa: CASSRMEGLWSLSTDTQYF
v_call: TRBV4-2
d_call: TRBD2
j_call: TRBJ2-3

cdr3_aa: CASSQGDTEAFF
v_call: TRBV6-5
d_call: -
j_call: TRBJ1-1

cdr3_aa: CASSLPGLYNEQFF
v_call: TRBV19
d_call: -
j_call: TRBJ2-1

cdr3_aa: CASSQSGRTLLQETQYF
v_call: TRBV23-1
d_call: -
j_call: TRBJ2-5

cdr3_aa: CASSFLNQPQHF
v_call: TRBV27
d_call: -
j_call: TRBJ1-5

cdr3_aa: CASSKDSRRLFF
v_call: TRBV16
d_call: -
j_call: TRBJ2-2

cdr3_aa: CASSSPRDRGNEQFF
v_call: TRBV7-9
d_call: TRBD1
j_call: TRBJ2-1

cdr3_aa: CASSVDGRGVTGELFF
v_call: TRBV9
d_call: TRBD2
j_call: TRBJ2-2

cdr3_aa: CASSLLGGLGNEQFF
v_call: TRBV13
d_call: -
j_call: TRBJ2-1

cdr3_aa: CASAPADGRNSPLHF
v_call: TRBV5-1
d_call: -
j_call: TRBJ1-6

cdr3_aa: CASSLEGRNQPQHF
v_call: TRBV7-2
d_call: -
j_call: TRBJ1-5

cdr3_aa: CASSQVWRPSSYEQYF
v_call: TRBV3-1/TRBV3-2
d_call: -
j_call: TRBJ2-7

cdr3_aa: CAWTPGQRFTDTQYF
v_call: TRBV30
d_call: TRBD1
j_call: TRBJ2-3

cdr3_aa: CASSQDSTGFTEAFF
v_call: TRBV4-3
d_call: TRBD1
j_call: TRBJ1-1

cdr3_aa: CASGGGYGDTEAFF
v_call: TRBV6-5
d_call: -
j_call: TRBJ1-1

cdr3_aa: CASSLEAGYTEAFF
v_call: TRBV7-9
d_call: -
j_call: TRBJ1-1

cdr3_aa: CASSPGGGNGYTF
v_call: TRBV14
d_call: -
j_call: TRBJ1-2

cdr3_aa: CATVPWVGDTEAFF
v_call: TRBV2
d_call: -
j_call: TRBJ1-1

cdr3_aa: CASSLQPLAGYTF
v_call: TRBV12-3/TRBV12-4
d_call: -
j_call: TRBJ1-2

cdr3_aa: CASSSPRDRSNNEQFF
v_call: TRBV6-5
d_call: TRBD1
j_call: TRBJ2-1